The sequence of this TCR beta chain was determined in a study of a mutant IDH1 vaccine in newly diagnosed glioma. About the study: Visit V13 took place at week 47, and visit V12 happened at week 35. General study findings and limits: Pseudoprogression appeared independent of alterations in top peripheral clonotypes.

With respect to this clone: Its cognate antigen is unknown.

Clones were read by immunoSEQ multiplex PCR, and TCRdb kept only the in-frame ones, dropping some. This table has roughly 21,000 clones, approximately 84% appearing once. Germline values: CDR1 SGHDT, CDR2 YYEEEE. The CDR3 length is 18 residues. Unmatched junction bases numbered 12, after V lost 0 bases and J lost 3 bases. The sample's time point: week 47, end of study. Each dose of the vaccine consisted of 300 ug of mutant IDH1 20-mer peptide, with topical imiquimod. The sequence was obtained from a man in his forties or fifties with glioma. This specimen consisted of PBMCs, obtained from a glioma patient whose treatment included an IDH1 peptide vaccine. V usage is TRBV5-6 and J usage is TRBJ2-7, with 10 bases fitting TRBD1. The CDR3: CASSLDRQGASRFYEQYF. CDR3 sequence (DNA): TGTGCCAGCAGCTTGGACAGACAGGGGGCCTCTCGATTCTACGAGCAGTACTTC.